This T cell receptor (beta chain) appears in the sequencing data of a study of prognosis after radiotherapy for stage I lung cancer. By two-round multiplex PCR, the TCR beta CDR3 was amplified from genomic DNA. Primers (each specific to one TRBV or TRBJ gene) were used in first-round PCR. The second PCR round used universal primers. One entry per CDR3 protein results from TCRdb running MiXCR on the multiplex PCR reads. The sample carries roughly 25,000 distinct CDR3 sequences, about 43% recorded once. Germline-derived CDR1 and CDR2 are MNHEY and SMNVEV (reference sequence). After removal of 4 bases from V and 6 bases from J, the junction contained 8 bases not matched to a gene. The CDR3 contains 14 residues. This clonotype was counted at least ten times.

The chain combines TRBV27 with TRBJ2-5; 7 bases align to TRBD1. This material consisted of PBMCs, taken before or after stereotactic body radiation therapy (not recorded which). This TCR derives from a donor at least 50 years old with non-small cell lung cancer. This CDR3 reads CASSSSGTVQTQYF. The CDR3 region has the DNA TGTGCCAGCAGTTCCTCCGGGACAGTCCAGACCCAGTACTTC.